This TCR beta chain derives from a study of cytomegalovirus exposure and HLA in healthy donors. The V gene lost 8 bases and the J gene lost 2 bases, with 10 bases spanning the gap. There are 13 residues in the CDR3. CDR1 and CDR2 (germline): SGHTA, FQGNSA. The PCR was carried out with 60 Vbeta primers and 13 Jbeta primers. Clones were read by immunoSEQ multiplex PCR, and TCRdb kept only the in-frame ones, dropping some. The top ten hold 5% to 6.5% of the sample, which has roughly 97,000 clones, over 60% seen once. The receptor was isolated from a man in his 60s in good health and CMV-seropositive. The rearrangement links TRBV7-2 to TRBJ1-3, with D maybe TRBD1 (5 bases). Input material: PBMCs. The CDR3: CASSGRAGNTIYF. The CDR3 DNA reads TGTGCCAGCTCGGGCAGGGCTGGAAACACCATATATTTT.